Listed below are T cell receptor beta chains from one sample, sequenced in a study of blood T cell repertoires in COVID-19. Assay used: immunoSEQ multiplex PCR; TCRdb lists only in-frame clones, some missing. In the table there are roughly 150,000 clones, approximately 90% of which are singletons. The sample comprised peripheral blood. The receptor set was obtained from a man younger than 35 with COVID-19, enrolled during active disease. Each CDR3 is given with its conserved first and last residue.

v_call	cdr3_aa
TRBV5-1	CASSLTSGSSSSYEQYF
TRBV7-8	CASSPEGAGSTQYF
TRBV7-8	CASSSYRGTEYF
TRBV7-2	CASSLARTANYGYTF
TRBV18	CASSRHSKAFF
TRBV30	CAWSLSGSYEQYF
TRBV7-3	CASSPQTGQNYGYTF
TRBV2	CASSSQGAHQPQHF
TRBV28	CASSLRRGGRFSGNTIYF
TRBV28	CASSLAGSSYNEQFF
TRBV27	CASSPTTGFMTDTQYF
TRBV4-3	CASSQVLRSRASSGANVLTF
TRBV10-2	CASSGDNYNSPLHF
TRBV7-2	CASSLGQLRGNNEQFF
TRBV11-3	CASSSNRGGGTQYF
TRBV11-2	CASSLGWGQGEETQYF
TRBV6-5	CASSYSEKLRFEAFF
TRBV27	CASSLSGTGISPLHF
TRBV6-2/TRBV6-3	CASSYPDSQGADTQYF
TRBV19	CASSMVAGELYNEQFF
TRBV19	CASSPVAGVNEQFF